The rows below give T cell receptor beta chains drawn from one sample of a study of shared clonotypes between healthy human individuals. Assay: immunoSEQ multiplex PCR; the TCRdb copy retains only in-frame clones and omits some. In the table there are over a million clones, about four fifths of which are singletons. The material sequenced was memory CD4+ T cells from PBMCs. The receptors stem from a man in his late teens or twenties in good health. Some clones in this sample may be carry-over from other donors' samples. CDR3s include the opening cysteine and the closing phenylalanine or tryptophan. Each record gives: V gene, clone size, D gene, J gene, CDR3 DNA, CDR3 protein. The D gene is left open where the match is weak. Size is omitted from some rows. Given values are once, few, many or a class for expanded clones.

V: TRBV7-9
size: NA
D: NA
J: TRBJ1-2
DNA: TGTGCCAGCAGCCCATTCGTCTTC
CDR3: CASSPFVF

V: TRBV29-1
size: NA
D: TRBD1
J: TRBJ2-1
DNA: TGCAGCGTAATACAGGGGGCGAATGAGCAGTTCTTC
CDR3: CSVIQGANEQFF

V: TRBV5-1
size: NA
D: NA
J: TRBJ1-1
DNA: TGCGCCAGCAGCACACAAACAGGGAACACTGAAGCTTTCTTT
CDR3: CASSTQTGNTEAFF

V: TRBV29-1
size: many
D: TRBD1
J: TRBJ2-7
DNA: TGCAGCGTTGAATCGACAGGGGGAGCCGAGCAGTACTTC
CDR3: CSVESTGGAEQYF

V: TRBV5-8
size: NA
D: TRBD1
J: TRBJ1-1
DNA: TGTGCCAGCAGCTTGGGGACAGGGCGGAGGACTGAAGCTTTCTTT
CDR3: CASSLGTGRRTEAFF

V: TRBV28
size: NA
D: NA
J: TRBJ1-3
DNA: TGTGCCAGCAGTTTACAGTCCAGGCTCGCCTCTGGAAACACCATATATTTT
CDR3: CASSLQSRLASGNTIYF

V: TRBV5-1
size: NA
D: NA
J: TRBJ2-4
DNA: TGCGCCAGCAGCTTTGACGGGAACAAAAACATTCAGTACTTC
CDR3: CASSFDGNKNIQYF

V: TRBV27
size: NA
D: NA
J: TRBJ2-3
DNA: TGTGCCAGCAGTTTCCGGGGCATTGATACGCAGTATTTT
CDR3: CASSFRGIDTQYF

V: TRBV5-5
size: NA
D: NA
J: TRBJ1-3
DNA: TGTGCCAGCAGCCGGGACGGTGCGGGAAACACCATATATTTT
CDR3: CASSRDGAGNTIYF

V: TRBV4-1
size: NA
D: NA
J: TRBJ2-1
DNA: TGCGCCAGCAGCCAAGGACTAGGGGATCACAATGAGCAGTTCTTC
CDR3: CASSQGLGDHNEQFF

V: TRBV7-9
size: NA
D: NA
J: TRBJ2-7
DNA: TGTGCCAGCAGCTTAGCCGGGCCCTACGAGCAGTACTTC
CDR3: CASSLAGPYEQYF

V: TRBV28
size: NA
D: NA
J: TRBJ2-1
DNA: TGTGCCAGCAGCAATTCCGGGAAGCAGTTCTTC
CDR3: CASSNSGKQFF

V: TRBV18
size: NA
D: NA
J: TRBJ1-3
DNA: TGTGCCAGCTCACCAGACAGTCTAAGCTCTGGAAACACCATATATTTT
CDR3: CASSPDSLSSGNTIYF

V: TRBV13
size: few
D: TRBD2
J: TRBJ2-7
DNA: TGTGCCAGCAGCTCTCTAGCGGGAGGACCATACGAGCAGTACTTC
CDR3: CASSSLAGGPYEQYF

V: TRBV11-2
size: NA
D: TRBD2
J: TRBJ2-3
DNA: TGTGCCAGCAGCCCCGGGACTAGCGATTTGGGTACGCAGTATTTT
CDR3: CASSPGTSDLGTQYF

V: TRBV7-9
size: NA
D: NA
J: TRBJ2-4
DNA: TGTGCCAGCAGCCAAAGGGGGGTAGAAAACATTCAGTACTTC
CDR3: CASSQRGVENIQYF

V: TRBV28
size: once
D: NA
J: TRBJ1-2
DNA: TGTGCCAGCAGTTTATCGGGCCATGGCTACACCTTC
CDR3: CASSLSGHGYTF

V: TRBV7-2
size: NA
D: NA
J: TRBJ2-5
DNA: TGTGCCAGCAGCTTGCGCGGAACCCAGTACTTC
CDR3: CASSLRGTQYF

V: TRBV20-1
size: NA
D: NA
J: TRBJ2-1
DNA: TGCGCCTTAGCCCCTTACAATGAGCAGTTCTTC
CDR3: CALAPYNEQFF

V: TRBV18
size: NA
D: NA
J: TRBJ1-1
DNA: TGTGCCAGCTCACTGGGTGGAGAGAACACTGAAGCTTTCTTT
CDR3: CASSLGGENTEAFF

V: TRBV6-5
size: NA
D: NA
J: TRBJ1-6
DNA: TGTGCCAGCAGTCGACCGCGACAGGATTCACCCCTCCACTTT
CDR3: CASSRPRQDSPLHF

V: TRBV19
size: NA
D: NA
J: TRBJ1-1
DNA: TGTGCCAGCCAGATCCGGGGGGTGGGTGAAGCTTTCTTT
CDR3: CASQIRGVGEAFF

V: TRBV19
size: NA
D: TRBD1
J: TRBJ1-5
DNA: TGTGCCAGTACTCGACAGGGTGGACGTTATAGCAATCAGCCCCAGCATTTT
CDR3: CASTRQGGRYSNQPQHF

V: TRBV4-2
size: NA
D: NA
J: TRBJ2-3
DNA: TGTGCCAGCAGCCCCTCGGACCCGGGAGATACGCAGTATTTT
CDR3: CASSPSDPGDTQYF

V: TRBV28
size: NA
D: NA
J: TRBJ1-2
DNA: TGTGCCAGCAGTACCCCCTCAGGGACGAGTGGCTACACCTTC
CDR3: CASSTPSGTSGYTF

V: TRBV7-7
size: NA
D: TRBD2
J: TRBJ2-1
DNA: TGTGCCAGCAGCTTAGATACTAGCGGGAGGGGCAGAGAGCAGTTCTTC
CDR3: CASSLDTSGRGREQFF

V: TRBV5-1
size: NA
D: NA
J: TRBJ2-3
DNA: TGCGCCAGCAGCCGAGCGTGGGCCTCACAGGGAACGCAGTATTTT
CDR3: CASSRAWASQGTQYF

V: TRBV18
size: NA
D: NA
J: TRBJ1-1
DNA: TGTGCCAGCTCACCACAGGGGGTAGCATCTGAAGCTTTCTTT
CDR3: CASSPQGVASEAFF

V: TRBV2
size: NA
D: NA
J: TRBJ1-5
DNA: TGTGCCAGCAGTGAAATGGGGGGCAATCAGCCCCAGCATTTT
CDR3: CASSEMGGNQPQHF

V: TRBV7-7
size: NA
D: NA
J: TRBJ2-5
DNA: TGTGCCAGCAGCTTAGGAGGGTCCCAAGAGACCCAGTACTTC
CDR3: CASSLGGSQETQYF

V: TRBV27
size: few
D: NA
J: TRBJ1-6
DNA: TGTGCCAGCAGTTTGTTAGGGCCAGAGAGGTCACCCCTCCACTTT
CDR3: CASSLLGPERSPLHF

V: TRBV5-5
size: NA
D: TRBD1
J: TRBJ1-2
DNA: TGTGCCAGCAGCTCAGGGCTACAGGGGGCTAGAGGCTACACCTTC
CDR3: CASSSGLQGARGYTF

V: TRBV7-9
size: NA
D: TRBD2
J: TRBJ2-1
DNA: TGTGCCAGCAGCCCGGGACTAGTTAGGGACAATGAGCAGTTCTTC
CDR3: CASSPGLVRDNEQFF

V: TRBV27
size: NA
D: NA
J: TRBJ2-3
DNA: TGTGCCAGCAGTTTATCGTGGAGACCAGATACGCAGTATTTT
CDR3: CASSLSWRPDTQYF

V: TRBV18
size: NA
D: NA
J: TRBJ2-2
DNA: TGTGCCAGCTCACCATTAAGGAGGTCCGACACCACCGGGGAGCTGTTTTTT
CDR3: CASSPLRRSDTTGELFF

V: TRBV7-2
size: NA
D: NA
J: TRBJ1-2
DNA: TGTGCCAGCAGCTTTAGTGGGGCCGCTAACTATGGCTACACCTTC
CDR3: CASSFSGAANYGYTF

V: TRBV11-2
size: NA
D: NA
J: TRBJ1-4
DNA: TGTGCCAGCAGCCTGCAGGGTGGTGAAAAACTGTTTTTT
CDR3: CASSLQGGEKLFF

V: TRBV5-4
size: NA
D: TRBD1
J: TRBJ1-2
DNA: TGTGCCAGCAGCACCCGACAGGGGGCGCGTACCTCCGACTATGGCTACACCTTC
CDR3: CASSTRQGARTSDYGYTF

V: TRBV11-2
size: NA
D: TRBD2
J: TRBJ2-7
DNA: TGTGCCAGCAGCTTAGATCTAGCGGGGAACTCCTACGAGCAGTACTTC
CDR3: CASSLDLAGNSYEQYF

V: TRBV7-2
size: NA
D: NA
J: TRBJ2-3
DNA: TGTGCCAGCAGCGCCCCCTGGGGCGGAGTGACTAGCACAGATACGCAGTATTTT
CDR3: CASSAPWGGVTSTDTQYF

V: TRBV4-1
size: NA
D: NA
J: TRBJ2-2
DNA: TGCGCCAGCAGCCAAGGACCTAGAGAAACCGGGGAGCTGTTTTTT
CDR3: CASSQGPRETGELFF

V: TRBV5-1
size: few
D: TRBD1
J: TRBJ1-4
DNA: TGCGCCAGCAGCCCGAGAGGGGGCGGGGAAAAACTGTTTTTT
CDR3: CASSPRGGGEKLFF

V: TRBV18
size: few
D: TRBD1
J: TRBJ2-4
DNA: TGTGCCAGCTCACTTGGGGGACAGGGGGTGAACATTCAGTACTTC
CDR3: CASSLGGQGVNIQYF

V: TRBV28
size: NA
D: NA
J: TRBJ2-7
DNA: TGTGCCAGCAGTTTGGGGACAGCGGGAGTGAACGAGCAGTACTTC
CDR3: CASSLGTAGVNEQYF

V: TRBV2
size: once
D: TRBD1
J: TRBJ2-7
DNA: TGTGCCAGCAAGTGGACAGGAACCTCAGGGCAGTACTTC
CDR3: CASKWTGTSGQYF

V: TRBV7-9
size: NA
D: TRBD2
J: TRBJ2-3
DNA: TGTGCCAGCAGCCGCGGGACTACCACCGGCACAGATACGCAGTATTTT
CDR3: CASSRGTTTGTDTQYF

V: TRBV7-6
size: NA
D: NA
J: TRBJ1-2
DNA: TGTGCCAGCAGCTTACAGGGAAACGACTATGGCTACACCTTC
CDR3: CASSLQGNDYGYTF

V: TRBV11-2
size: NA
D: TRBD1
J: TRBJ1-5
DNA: TGTGCCAGCAGCTCCACAACCCTATATAGACAGGGGTATAATCAGCCCCAGCATTTT
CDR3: CASSSTTLYRQGYNQPQHF

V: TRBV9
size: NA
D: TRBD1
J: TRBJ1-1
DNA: TGTGCCAGCAGCGCACAGGGGGGCACTGAAGCTTTCTTT
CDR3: CASSAQGGTEAFF

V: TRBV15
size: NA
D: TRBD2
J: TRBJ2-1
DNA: TGTGCCACCAGCAGAGAAGGGACTAGCGGGAGTGATGAGCAGTTCTTC
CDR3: CATSREGTSGSDEQFF

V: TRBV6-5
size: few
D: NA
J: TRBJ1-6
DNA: TGTGCCAGCAGGCCGCCCGACGGGATTGGATCACCCCTCCACTTT
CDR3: CASRPPDGIGSPLHF

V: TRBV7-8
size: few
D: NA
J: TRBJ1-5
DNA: TGTGCCAGCAGCTTAGCGGTTTGGGATAATCAGCCCCAGCATTTT
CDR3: CASSLAVWDNQPQHF

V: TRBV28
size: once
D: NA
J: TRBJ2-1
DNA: TGTGCCAGCAGCGATCCGGGGGGCGGGCTCCCTAAGCAGTTCTTC
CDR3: CASSDPGGGLPKQFF